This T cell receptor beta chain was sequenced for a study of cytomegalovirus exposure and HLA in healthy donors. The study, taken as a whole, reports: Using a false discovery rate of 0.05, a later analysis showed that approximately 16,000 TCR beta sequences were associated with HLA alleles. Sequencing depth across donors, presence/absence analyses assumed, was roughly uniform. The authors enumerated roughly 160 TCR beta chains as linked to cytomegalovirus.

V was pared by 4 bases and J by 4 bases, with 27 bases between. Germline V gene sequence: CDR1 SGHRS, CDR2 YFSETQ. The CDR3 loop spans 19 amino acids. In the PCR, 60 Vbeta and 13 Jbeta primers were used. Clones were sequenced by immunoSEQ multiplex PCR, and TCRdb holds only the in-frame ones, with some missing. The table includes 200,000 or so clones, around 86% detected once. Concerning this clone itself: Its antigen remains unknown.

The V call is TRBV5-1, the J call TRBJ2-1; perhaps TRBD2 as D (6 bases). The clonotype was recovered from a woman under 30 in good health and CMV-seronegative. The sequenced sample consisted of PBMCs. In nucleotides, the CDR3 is TGCGCCAGCAGCGGAGGAGTGGGGGACTGGAGGAGAACATACAATGAGCAGTTCTTC. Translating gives CASSGGVGDWRRTYNEQFF.